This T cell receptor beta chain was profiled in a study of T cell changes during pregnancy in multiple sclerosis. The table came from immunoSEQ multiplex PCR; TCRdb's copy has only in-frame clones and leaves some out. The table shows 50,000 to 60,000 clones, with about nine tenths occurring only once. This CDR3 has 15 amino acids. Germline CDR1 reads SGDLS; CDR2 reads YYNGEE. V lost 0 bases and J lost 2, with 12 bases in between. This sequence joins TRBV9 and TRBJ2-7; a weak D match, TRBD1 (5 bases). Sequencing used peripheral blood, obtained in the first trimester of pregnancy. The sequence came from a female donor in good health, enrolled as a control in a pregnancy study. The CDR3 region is CASSVGSGQTYEQYF. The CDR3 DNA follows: TGTGCCAGCAGCGTAGGATCAGGGCAGACCTACGAGCAGTACTTC. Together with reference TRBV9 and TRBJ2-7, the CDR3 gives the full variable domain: DSGVTQTPKHLITATGQRVTLRCSPRSGDLSVYWYQQSLDQGLQFLIQYYNGEERAKGNILERFSAQQFPDLHSELNLSSLELGDSALYFCASSVGSGQTYEQYFGPGTRLTVT.